The 27 T cell receptor beta chains presented below share a single source sample, sequenced in a study of blood T cell repertoires in COVID-19. TCRdb's copy holds only in-frame clones and misses some; the assay was immunoSEQ multiplex PCR. The sample has roughly 230,000 clones, approximately 88% seen once. Sequencing was carried out using peripheral blood. These receptors were collected from a man aged 40-55 years with acute or convalescent COVID-19.

This clone was counted between two and nine times. J is TRBJ2-7 and V is TRBV5-1; 8 bases agree with TRBD2. Germline CDR1 reads SGHRS; CDR2 reads YFSETQ. This CDR3 has 13 amino acids. V was pared by 7 bases and J by 1 base, with 4 bases of the junction left unmatched. Here the CDR3 DNA reads TGCGCCAGCCGAGCGGGAGAATCCTACGAGCAGTACTTC. This sequence encodes CASRAGESYEQYF.

The chain has TRBV7-2 and TRBJ2-7; TRBD2 matches at 8 bases. The CDR3 totals 16 residues. The V segment lost 5 bases and the J segment 0 bases; nucleotides outside the gene matches: 9. Looked up from germline, CDR1 is SGHTA and CDR2 is FQGNSA. The CDR3 spells CASSLRPSGFSYEQYF. In nucleotides, the CDR3 is TGTGCCAGCAGCCTCCGGCCTAGCGGGTTCTCCTACGAGCAGTACTTC.

This rearrangement joins TRBV5-5 to TRBJ2-1, with D perhaps TRBD2 (5 bases). CDR3 size: 14 residues. Germline-derived CDR1 and CDR2 are SGHKS and YYEKEE (reference sequence). Trimming shortened V by 3 bases and J by 9 bases, and 16 bases separated the two germline ends. The CDR3 is CASSWATTLSEQFF. CDR3 nucleotides: TGTGCCAGCAGCTGGGCGACTACCCTTAGTGAGCAGTTCTTC. Drawing the rest from reference TRBV5-5 and TRBJ2-1, the complete variable domain is DAGVTQSPTHLIKTRGQQVTLRCSPISGHKSVSWYQQVLGQGPQFIFQYYEKEERGRGNFPDRFSARQFPNYSSELNVNALLLGDSALYLCASSWATTLSEQFFGPGTRLTVL.

This chain uses TRBV7-2 with TRBJ2-7; D remains unclear. Trimming left V 4 bases short and J 2 bases short, with 12 bases between. CDR1 and CDR2 from the germline V gene are SGHTA and FQGNSA. CDR3 length: 14 residues. The CDR3: CASSSTTQAYEQYF. The CDR3 bases are TGTGCCAGCAGCTCTACGACACAAGCCTACGAGCAGTACTTC.

This clone appeared once. The CDR3 region is CASMGQNYGYTF. In nucleotides, the CDR3 is TGTGCCAGCATGGGACAGAACTATGGCTACACCTTC. The chain links TRBV12-3 or TRBV12-4 to TRBJ1-2, with 7 bases that match TRBD1. The ends lost 7 bases at V and 2 bases at J; junction bases unmatched: 1. The length of the CDR3 is 12 residues.

This clone came up once. The CDR3 protein is CASSERGGRSETQYF. The CDR3 bases are TGTGCCAGCAGCGAGCGAGGGGGCAGATCGGAGACCCAGTACTTC. The chain joins TRBV9 to TRBJ2-5, with 7 bases that match TRBD1. Per germline, CDR1 SGDLS and CDR2 YYNGEE. J was trimmed by 5 bases and V by 3 bases; bases with no gene match: 10. This CDR3 region has 15 residues.

The chain joins TRBV3-1 (or the pseudogene TRBV3-2) to TRBJ2-5; tentative D call: TRBD1 (6 bases). This CDR3 spans 15 amino acids. V was shortened by 0 bases and J by 2 bases, with 10 bases between the two germline ends. Germline CDR1 reads LGHDT; CDR2 reads YNNKEL (reference sequence). Here the CDR3 reads CASSQDRRGQETQYF. In DNA, the CDR3 is TGTGCCAGCAGCCAAGATAGAAGGGGGCAAGAGACCCAGTACTTC.

The CDR3 nucleotides are TGTGCCAGCCGGTACAGCGGGGAACAAGAGACCCAGTACTTC. Translation: CASRYSGEQETQYF. J is TRBJ2-5 and V is TRBV2; 7 bases map to TRBD2. This CDR3 comprises 14 residues. The ends lost 8 bases at V and 2 bases at J; junction bases unmatched: 8. In germline, CDR1 is SNHLY, CDR2 FYNNEI.

This clone has a handful of counts. The chain has TRBV28 and TRBJ1-1; TRBD1 matches at 10 bases. Germline-derived CDR1 and CDR2 are MDHEN and SYDVKM. CDR3 length: 14 residues. The V gene end was trimmed by 8 bases and the J gene end by 4 bases; junction bases not matched to a gene: 7. CDR3 in DNA: TGTGCCAGCCGGACAGGGGGAGAGAGCACTGAAGCTTTCTTT. Residues: CASRTGGESTEAFF.

V is TRBV5-6 and J is TRBJ1-5; maybe TRBD1 (5 bases). The CDR3 length is 13 residues. Germline V gene data show CDR1 as SGHDT and CDR2 as YYEEEE. The V end was cut by 7 bases, the J end by 11 bases, with 19 bases between. CDR3 loop: CASQRRGSGTQHF. The CDR3 DNA follows: TGTGCCAGCCAACGACGGGGGTCGGGGACCCAGCATTTT.

The chain recombines TRBV5-1 with TRBJ2-1; 11 bases match TRBD1. The germline V gene encodes CDR1 SGHRS and CDR2 YFSETQ. V shed 2 bases, J shed 6 bases, and the junction held 7 bases outside the gene matches. The CDR3 extends over 16 amino acids. The CDR3 nucleotides are TGCGCCAGCAGCTTCCGTGGGGACAGGGGGATCAATGAGCAGTTCTTC. It encodes CASSFRGDRGINEQFF.

In this sample, this clone turned up a few times. The chain combines TRBV28 with TRBJ2-6; maybe TRBD1 (6 bases). Germline loops: CDR1 MDHEN, CDR2 SYDVKM. The V end lost 1 base, the J end lost 0 bases, and 16 bases lay between the germline ends. The CDR3 sequence is 19 residues long. In DNA form, the CDR3 reads TGTGCCAGCAGTTTATTGGCACAGGGCTCCAACTCTGGGGCCAACGTCCTGACTTTC. Amino acid sequence: CASSLLAQGSNSGANVLTF.

The J gene is TRBJ1-3, the V gene TRBV29-1; 10 positions match TRBD1. Germline V gene lookup returns CDR1 SQVTM and CDR2 ANQGSEA. The V and J ends lost 7 bases and 4 bases, in that order; junction bases with no gene match: 10. The CDR3 totals 15 residues. The CDR3 here is CSAKGQGTVGNTIYF. The CDR3 bases are TGCAGCGCTAAGGGACAGGGGACGGTAGGAAACACCATATATTTT.

The chain joins TRBV25-1 to TRBJ2-2; maybe TRBD1 (5 bases). Germline V gene lookup returns CDR1 MGHDK and CDR2 SYGVNS. This CDR3 is built from 13 residues. Trimming cost V 6 bases and J 8 bases, with 13 bases left between them. DNA of the CDR3: TGTGCCAGCAGGCAAGGGGAATCAGGGGAGCTGTTTTTT. Encoded protein: CASRQGESGELFF.

This CDR3 is CASSQDPGQLFWGEQFF. The CDR3 DNA follows: TGCGCCAGCAGCCAAGACCCGGGACAGCTATTCTGGGGTGAGCAGTTCTTC. The rearrangement links TRBV4-3 to TRBJ2-1, with TRBD1 identical over 7 bases. The CDR3 spans 17 residues. V was pared by 0 bases and J by 9 bases, with 14 bases of the junction left unmatched. The germline V gene has CDR1 LGHNA and CDR2 YSLEER.

This clone was recorded once. The V call is TRBV28, the J call TRBJ2-5, with TRBD2 matching over 9 bases. Germline CDR1 reads MDHEN; CDR2 reads SYDVKM. With V trimmed by 6 bases and J by 6 bases, 5 bases remained unmatched. The CDR3 contains 13 residues. CDR3 region: CASRVAGEQTQYF. CDR3 nucleotide sequence: TGTGCCAGCAGAGTAGCGGGAGAGCAGACCCAGTACTTC.

The genes are TRBV4-2 and TRBJ1-4; D perhaps matches TRBD1 (6 bases). Germline CDR1 reads LGHNA; CDR2 reads YNFKEQ. This CDR3 spans 14 amino acids. V lost 4 bases and J 7 bases, leaving 13 bases between the germline ends. The CDR3 sequence is CASSRPGDGEKLFF. In DNA, the CDR3 is TGTGCCAGCAGCCGCCCAGGGGATGGTGAAAAACTGTTTTTT.

The chain recombines TRBV9 with TRBJ1-4; 8 nucleotides line up with TRBD1. Germline values: CDR1 SGDLS, CDR2 YYNGEE. This CDR3 comprises 14 residues. The V segment lost 3 bases and the J segment 6 bases; nucleotides outside the gene matches: 4. CDR3 bases: TGTGCCAGCAGCGCAGGGGGCGATGATGAAAAACTGTTTTTT. Translated: CASSAGGDDEKLFF.

This chain links TRBV5-5 with TRBJ1-2; tentatively, D is TRBD1 (5 bases). The CDR3 loop spans 14 amino acids. V lost 3 bases to trimming and J lost 4 bases, with 13 bases between them. In germline, CDR1 is SGHKS, CDR2 YYEKEE (reference sequence). CDR3 DNA: TGTGCCAGCAGCTCCCCTGTTGGGGCCTATGGCTACACCTTC. Its translation: CASSSPVGAYGYTF.

The chain joins TRBV10-3 to TRBJ1-2, with D maybe TRBD1 (6 bases). The CDR3 runs 14 residues. Trimming took off 3 bases at V and 3 bases at J, with 11 bases between the two ends. The germline V gene has CDR1 ENHRY and CDR2 SYGVKD. CDR3 sequence: CAISESQGHYGYTF. Here the CDR3 DNA reads TGTGCCATCAGTGAAAGTCAGGGGCACTATGGCTACACCTTC.

A few counts support this clone. This chain uses TRBV7-9 with TRBJ2-7, with D tentatively TRBD1 (5 bases). Germline CDR1 reads SEHNR; CDR2 reads FQNEAQ (reference sequence). The CDR3 is 14 amino acids. V dropped 1 base and J dropped 4 bases, with 11 bases sitting between them. Written as DNA, the CDR3 is TGTGCCAGCAGCTTAGAGCCAGGGCGGTACGAGCAGTACTTC. It specifies CASSLEPGRYEQYF.

This chain uses TRBV29-1 with TRBJ1-1; D gene uncertain. V lost 6 bases to trimming and J lost 0 bases, with 5 bases between them. The CDR3 extends over 11 amino acids. CDR1 is SQVTM and CDR2 is ANQGSEA in the germline V gene. This CDR3 is CSVTVNTEAFF. The CDR3 region has the DNA TGCAGCGTAACGGTGAACACTGAAGCTTTCTTT.

The chain carries TRBV5-1 and TRBJ2-6, with D uncertain. CDR1 is SGHRS and CDR2 is YFSETQ in the germline V gene. Trimming took off 1 base at V and 0 bases at J, with 8 bases between the two ends. This CDR3 contains 16 residues. The CDR3 DNA follows: TGCGCCAGCAGCTTGACAGTCAGCTCTGGGGCCAACGTCCTGACTTTC. Its protein is CASSLTVSSGANVLTF.

This clone came up once. The genes are TRBV4-2 and TRBJ2-5; 8 nucleotides match TRBD1. V dropped 0 bases and J dropped 5; count of bases not matched to a gene: 11. There are 17 residues in the CDR3. The germline V gene has CDR1 LGHNA and CDR2 YNFKEQ. CDR3 region: CASSQEGSAGGLETQYF. CDR3 bases: TGTGCCAGCAGCCAAGAAGGTTCCGCAGGGGGCCTTGAGACCCAGTACTTC.

V usage is TRBV3-1 (or the pseudogene TRBV3-2) and J usage is TRBJ2-1; 14 nucleotides match TRBD2. The CDR3 contains 18 residues. The J segment lost 7 bases and the V segment lost 2 bases, leaving 10 bases of the junction unmatched. CDR1 and CDR2 from the germline V gene are LGHDT and YNNKEL (reference sequence). CDR3 DNA: TGTGCCAGCAGCCAACCCCGGGGACTAGCGGGAGCTAGTAATGAGCAGTTCTTC. Protein: CASSQPRGLAGASNEQFF.

This chain uses TRBV6-1 with TRBJ2-3; D is perhaps TRBD1 (6 bases). This CDR3 has 17 amino acids. Germline V CDR1 and CDR2: MNHNS, SASEGT. The V gene lost 1 base and the J gene lost 0 bases, with 14 bases spanning the gap. DNA for the CDR3: TGTGCCAGCAGTGAAGAGGGGGACGCCGCGAGCACAGATACGCAGTATTTT. Residues: CASSEEGDAASTDTQYF.

V and J are TRBV7-9 and TRBJ2-3, with TRBD1 matching 8 bases. V was pared by 5 bases and J by 2 bases, with 6 bases of the junction left unmatched. CDR3 length: 15 amino acids. CDR1 is SEHNR and CDR2 is FQNEAQ in the germline V gene (reference sequence). The CDR3 DNA sequence: TGTGCCAGCAGCGAAAACAGGGGGAACACAGATACGCAGTATTTT. It codes for CASSENRGNTDTQYF.